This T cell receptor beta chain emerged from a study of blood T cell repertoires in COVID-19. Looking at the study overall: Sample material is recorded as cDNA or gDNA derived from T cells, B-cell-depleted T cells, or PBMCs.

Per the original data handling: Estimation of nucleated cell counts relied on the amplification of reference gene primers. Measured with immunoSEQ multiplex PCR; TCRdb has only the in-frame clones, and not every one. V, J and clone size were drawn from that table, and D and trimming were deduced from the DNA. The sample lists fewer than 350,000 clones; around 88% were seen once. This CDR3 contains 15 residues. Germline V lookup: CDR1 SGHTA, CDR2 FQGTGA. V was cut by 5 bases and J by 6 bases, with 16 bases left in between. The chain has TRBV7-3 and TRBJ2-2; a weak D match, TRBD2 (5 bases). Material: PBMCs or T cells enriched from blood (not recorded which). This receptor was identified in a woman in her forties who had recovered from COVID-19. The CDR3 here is CASSHDAEGPGELFF. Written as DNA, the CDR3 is TGTGCCAGCAGCCACGATGCTGAGGGCCCCGGGGAGCTGTTTTTT.